In this sample, the clone carrying this T cell receptor (beta chain) turned up a few times. Its specificity is not known. This specimen comes from a study of cytomegalovirus exposure and HLA in healthy donors. Study results and limitations: According to an earlier analysis, most TCR beta V segments yielded productive rearrangements about 87% or about 30% of the time. Reported performance of the classifier showed diagnosis of cytomegalovirus status with high specificity and sensitivity.

Germline assignment: CDR1 SSHAT and CDR2 FNYEAQ (reference sequence). Trimming removed 5 bases at V and 0 bases at J, with 11 bases between. The CDR3 totals 15 residues. PCR was performed using 60 Vbeta and 13 Jbeta primers. Generated by immunoSEQ multiplex PCR, the TCRdb table keeps only in-frame clones and is missing some. The sample yields approximately 160,000 clones, approximately 80% seen once. The gene calls are TRBV7-7 and TRBJ1-3; a possible D gene is TRBD1 (6 bases). Specimen: PBMCs. The receptor comes from a woman aged 25 to 39 in good health and CMV-seronegative. CDR3 bases: TGTGCCAGCAGCAAGGACAGAACCTCTGGAAACACCATATATTTT. Amino acid sequence: CASSKDRTSGNTIYF.